This paragraph covers one T cell receptor beta chain sequence. This clone's antigen is unknown. Within one base of it there is no much larger clone, and no base qualities were kept. For this chain, trimming is 11 bases at the V end and 3 bases at the J end, and the number of junction bases without a gene match is 3. From the cysteine up to the phenylalanine, the CDR3 has a length of 13 residues. The kept DNA is CDR3 alone, 39 bases in frame from the first base. CDR1 is given as SEHNR and CDR2 as FQNEAQ, both from the germline V gene (reference sequence). The immunoSEQ Assay, a bias-controlled multiplex PCR, was used to amplify TCRbeta CDR3 regions from genomic DNA. The source study handled its data this way. The number of nucleated cells in each sample was estimated from the amplification of reference gene primers within the assay. To quantify the absolute abundance of each unique TCRbeta CDR3 rearrangement, sequence reads were collapsed and filtered. Productive Simpson clonality was computed per sample as the square root of Simpson's diversity index over productive rearrangements. In its TCRdb copy, this immuneACCESS table keeps in-frame sequences only and misses some clones. Where compared with another copy, unresolved V genes explain less than half of these, and the others have no known cause. That table gives V, J and clone size, and the DNA gave D and trimming. The sample profile shows some 180,000 clones; 80% to 90% of them were found once. Roughly 11% of the sample rests with the top ten.

The data stem from a study of blood T cell repertoires in COVID-19 (dated by TCRdb to 2020 to 2021). Turning to the overall study: Collaborator samples came from the United States, Italy and Spain and covered acute and convalescent phases of COVID-19. The samples were drawn from two sources: the first 160 participants of the ongoing ImmuneRACE study, and 950 to 1,500 subjects contributed by 6 global collaborators. A de-identified subject ID, COVID-19 status, age in years and sex were almost always included in the sample metadata. HLA class I and class II types, where available, came from metadata supplied by the sample provider rather than from assay-based typing. The material from the prospective study consisted of cDNA or gDNA derived from T cells, B-cell-depleted T cells, or PBMCs. The dataset comprised deeply sampled blood TCRbeta repertoires from subjects exposed to, actively infected with, or recovered from COVID-19. A freely available public database, intended as a resource for researchers studying the immune response to SARS-CoV-2, is where the repertoires were released.

The study at large found these results: The amount of clinical and demographic metadata varied by source and participant and was provided uncurated.

At one collaborating source in Seattle, patients were enrolled during active infection and were followed longitudinally through the course of disease. Whole blood was collected in K2EDTA tubes by collaborating institutions according to the institutions' own protocols. For TCRbeta analysis, collaborators shipped samples in one of three forms: frozen whole blood, isolated PBMCs, or DNA extracted from either of those sample types. Sequencing used peripheral blood. The receptor was derived from a woman in her thirties or forties with COVID-19, enrolled during active disease. This sequence uses TRBV7-9 and TRBJ2-5; a stretch of 13 junction bases matches TRBD2. The CDR3 reads as follows: CAGGLAGEETQYF. The DNA sequence is TGTGCCGGTGGACTAGCGGGAGAAGAGACCCAGTACTTC.